The T cell receptor (beta chain) described here comes from a study of GPR56 and killer-like receptors on CD4 memory cells (dated by TCRdb to the late 2010s). Study-wide context: It was proposed in the study that human CD4+ memory T-cell differentiation and cytokine production potential are marked by progressive acquisition of KLRB1, KLRG1, GPR56 and then KLRF1. The healthy blood donors were described in the study as age-matched to the liver disease patients, whose median age was 68 years. Findings and caveats that apply to the study as a whole: Clonal frequency started low in the marker-negative population and rose progressively along the proposed pathway, while TCRbeta diversity decreased accordingly. TCR repertoire overlap was especially strong between late populations 4 and 5, and population 3 also partly overlapped. Clones dominating late populations 4 and 5 were also found in early populations 1 and 2, and this finding was taken by the authors as evidence for linear differentiation. Rather than full repertoires, the diversity and similarity analyses used only the 100 most expanded clones in each population.

Prior to TCRbeta sequencing, five KLR/GPR56-defined CD4+ populations were enriched by fluorescence-activated cell sorting. To test a linear memory differentiation pathway, TCRbeta repertoires were sequenced from five CD4+ T-cell subsets defined by expression of KLRB1, KLRG1, GPR56 and KLRF1. TCR-sequenced cells came from peripheral blood of healthy control individuals, reported as five donors in the TCRbeta analysis figure. Heparinized peripheral blood was collected, and every sample was processed within one hour of retrieval. Blood was diluted 1:2 in PBS, and peripheral blood mononuclear cells were then isolated from the diluted blood at room temperature by Biocoll density gradient centrifugation. Before flow sorting, CD4+ T cells were enriched from freshly isolated PBMCs by magnetic sorting with anti-CD4 MicroBeads. A BD FACSAria II was used to sort CD4+ T cells enriched from PBMCs of healthy donors according to marker expression. Surface staining used anti-KLRB1 clone 191B8, anti-KLRF1 clone 4A4.D10 and anti-KLRG1 clone REA261 antibodies from Miltenyi Biotec.

The listed sequencing device is Illumina HiSeq 2500. Sequencing libraries were built by amplifying the recombined TCRbeta locus with a previously published PCR protocol. On the study's bioinformatics: Reads whose average quality score was below 30 were removed, and the reads that remained were processed with IMSEQ. Vbeta gene, Jbeta gene and CDR3 amino acid sequence were used to define clonotypes. The Morisita-Horn index, computed on the top 100 expanded clones, was used to quantify repertoire overlap between populations. Clonal diversity was assessed with Rényi diversity profiles calculated on the top 100 expanded clones. The reads underwent TCRdb reprocessing, giving one record for each CDR3 protein sequence and no DNA. V and J calls and clone size were set by TCRdb, not the authors. This sample's table has entries for approximately 3,000 distinct CDR3 sequences. The top ten clonotypes cover more than 2.5% of the sample.

The CDR3 holds 15 amino acids from the cysteine to the phenylalanine. The coding DNA is unavailable. From the germline V gene, CDR1 is MNHNS and CDR2 is SASEGT. This clonotype registers as large (0.1 to 1%) by frequency; no count is noted. Its specific antigen is unknown. The sequenced sample consisted of memory CD4+ T cells from blood. This sequence originates from a human donor in good health. In this chain, TRBV6-1 is recombined with TRBJ1-1; TCRdb reports TRBD1, a call that lacks DNA to check it against. The CDR3 region has the sequence CASSETPRAGYSAFF.